This TCR beta chain was identified during a study of blood T cell dynamics during melanoma immunotherapy. Here immunoSEQ multiplex PCR was the method, and the copy in TCRdb shows in-frame clones only, minus some. This table has approximately 9,500 clones, 88% appearing once. Time point indicated: pre-treatment baseline. Trimming cost V 5 bases and J 4 bases, with 17 bases left between them. CDR3 length: 15 amino acids. Per germline, CDR1 SGHRS and CDR2 YFSETQ. The sample was blood, taken from a patient treated with checkpoint blockade. This chain connects TRBV5-1 to TRBJ2-3; D not resolved. This TCR derives from a human donor with melanoma. Here the CDR3 DNA reads TGCGCCAGCAGAACCGGGCCTCAAAGTTCAGATACGCAGTATTTT. Its translation: CASRTGPQSSDTQYF. Based on the CDR3 plus reference TRBV5-1 and TRBJ2-3, the full variable domain is KAGVTQTPRYLIKTRGQQVTLSCSPISGHRSVSWYQQTPGQGLQFLFEYFSETQRNKGNFPGRFSGRQFSNSRSEMNVSTLELGDSALYLCASRTGPQSSDTQYFGPGTRLTVL.